This entry is about one T cell receptor (beta chain). What it binds is unknown. This sample is drawn from a study of PD-L1 blockade in urothelial cancer. Looking at the study overall: From about 2014, patients received atezolizumab, given as 1,200 mg intravenously every 3 weeks. Typically, measured as a median, blood samples had more than 110,000 T cells. It was at 3 weeks (second dose) and 6 weeks after treatment start that blood was analyzed. Findings and limits, study-wide: At the 3-week point, tumor-associated blood clones expanded more in durable-benefit patients.

Using immunoSEQ multiplex PCR, the repertoire was profiled, and TCRdb retains in-frame clones only, with some absent. The sample shows fewer than 65,000 clones, 80% to 90% of them seen only once. The CDR3 is made up of 14 amino acids. V was clipped by 2 bases and J by 4 bases, with 12 bases between them. CDR1 is SGHRS, CDR2 YFSETQ, per germline. Stated time point: pretreatment peripheral blood. The sample in question was PBMCs, obtained around atezolizumab (anti-PD-L1) treatment. The receptor was isolated from a man between 65 and 79 years old with urothelial cancer. The chain employs TRBV5-1 and TRBJ1-1; possible D gene TRBD1, 5 bases. This chain's CDR3 is CASSFNSQGTEAFF. Here the CDR3 DNA reads TGCGCCAGCAGCTTCAACAGCCAGGGCACTGAAGCTTTCTTT.